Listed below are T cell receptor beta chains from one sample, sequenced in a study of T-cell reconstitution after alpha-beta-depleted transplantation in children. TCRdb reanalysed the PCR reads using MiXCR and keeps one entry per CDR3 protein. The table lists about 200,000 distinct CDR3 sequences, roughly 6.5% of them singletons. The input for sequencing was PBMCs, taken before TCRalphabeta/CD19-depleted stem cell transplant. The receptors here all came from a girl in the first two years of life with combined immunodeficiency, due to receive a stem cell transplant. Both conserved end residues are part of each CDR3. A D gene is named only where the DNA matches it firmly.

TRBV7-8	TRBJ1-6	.	CASSLTEGGSPLHF
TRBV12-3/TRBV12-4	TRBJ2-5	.	CASSPDETQYF
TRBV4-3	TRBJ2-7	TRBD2	CASSQERGLADVTYEQYF
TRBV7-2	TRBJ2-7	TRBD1	CASSLYDRDYEQYF
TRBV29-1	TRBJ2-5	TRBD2	CSPGTSQETQYF
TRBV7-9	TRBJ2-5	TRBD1	CASSPPGQGAWETQYF
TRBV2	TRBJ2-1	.	CASREGVNEQFF
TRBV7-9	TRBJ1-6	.	CASSLTGIDSPLHF
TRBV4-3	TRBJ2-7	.	CASSQVLGPSYEQYF
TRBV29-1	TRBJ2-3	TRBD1	CSVGDRGSDTQYF
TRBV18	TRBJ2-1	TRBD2	CASSTSGTYNEQFF
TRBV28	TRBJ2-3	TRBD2	CASSTSRTSGVKGADTQYF
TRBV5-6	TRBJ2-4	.	CASSSGPLQYF
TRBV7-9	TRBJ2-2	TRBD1	CASSHPQGSPGELFF
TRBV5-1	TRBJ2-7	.	CASGGTENNYEQYF
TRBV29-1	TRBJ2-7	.	CSVVRDEQYF
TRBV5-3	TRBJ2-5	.	CAMSVTGRETQYF
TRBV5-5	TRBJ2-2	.	CASSLGQELFF
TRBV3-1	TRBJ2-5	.	CASSHDGETQYF
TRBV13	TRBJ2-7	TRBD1	CASSSIRDRGTYEQYF
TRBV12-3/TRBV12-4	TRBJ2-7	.	CASSPGGYEQYF
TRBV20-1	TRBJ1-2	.	CSASGAHYGYTF
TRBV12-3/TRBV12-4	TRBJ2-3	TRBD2	CASRRGGEDTQYF
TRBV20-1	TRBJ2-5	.	CSAREFGYWGETQYF
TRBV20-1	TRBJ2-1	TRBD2	CSASRTGLAGPEAYNEQFF
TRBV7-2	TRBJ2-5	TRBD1	CASSPGQGQETQYF
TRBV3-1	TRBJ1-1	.	CASTKAGNTEAFF
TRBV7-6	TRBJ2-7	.	CASSLDPGFYEQYF
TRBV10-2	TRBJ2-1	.	CASSGSGLGGHYNEQFF
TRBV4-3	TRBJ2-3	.	CASSPGTGGLALTDTQYF
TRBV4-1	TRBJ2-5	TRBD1	CASSQDPGTATEETQYF
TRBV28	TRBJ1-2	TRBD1	CASSLGTGGWMGYTF
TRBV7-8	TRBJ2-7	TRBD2	CASSAGASGAYEQYF
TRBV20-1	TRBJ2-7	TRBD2	CSARAGLYEQYF
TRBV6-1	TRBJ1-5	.	CASSLGRGNQPQHF
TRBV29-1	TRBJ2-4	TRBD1	CSVEDRGTGIDIQYF
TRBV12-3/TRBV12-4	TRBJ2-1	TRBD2	CASSLSGGMGNEQFF
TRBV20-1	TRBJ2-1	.	CSARTPILGGSYNEQFF
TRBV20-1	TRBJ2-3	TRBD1	CSAGHLDRGNTDTQYF
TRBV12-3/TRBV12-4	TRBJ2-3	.	CASSLMGYHPDTQYF
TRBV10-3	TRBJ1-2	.	CAIRNADGYGYTF
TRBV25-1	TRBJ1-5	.	CASSGDGVNQPQHF
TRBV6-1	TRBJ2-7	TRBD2	CASTPLAGGPKQYF
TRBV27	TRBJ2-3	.	CASSLWVTDTQYF
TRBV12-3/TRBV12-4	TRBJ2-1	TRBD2	CASSDVSGRVLNYNEQFF
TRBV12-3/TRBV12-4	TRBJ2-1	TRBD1	CASSPGQVFGQFF
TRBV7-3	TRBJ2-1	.	CASSSGISSYNEQFF
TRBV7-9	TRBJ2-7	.	CASSSWDIPYEQYF